This T cell receptor beta chain was found in a study of T-cell reconstitution after alpha-beta-depleted transplantation in children. This clonotype was observed at least ten times. V was cut by 4 bases and J by 8 bases, with 27 bases left in between. Germline V gene sequence: CDR1 SGHTA, CDR2 FQGTGA. The CDR3 sequence is 18 residues long. The authors prepared the TCRbeta library with unique molecular identifiers. TCRdb independently ran MiXCR on the PCR reads; one entry per CDR3 protein. The repertoire includes about 230,000 distinct CDR3 sequences, around 12% of them detected once, and over 2.5% sits in the top ten.

The source is a human donor who donated a stem cell graft to a child with acute lymphoblastic leukemia. This material consisted of PBMCs from the stem cell graft donor, taken from the stem cell graft. This chain joins TRBV7-3 and TRBJ2-1; tentatively, D is TRBD2 (5 bases). In nucleotides, the CDR3 is TGTGCCAGCAGCTCTAAATTGGCGGGTGGGTTTTTGGACGATGAGCAGTTCTTC. The encoded protein is CASSSKLAGGFLDDEQFF.